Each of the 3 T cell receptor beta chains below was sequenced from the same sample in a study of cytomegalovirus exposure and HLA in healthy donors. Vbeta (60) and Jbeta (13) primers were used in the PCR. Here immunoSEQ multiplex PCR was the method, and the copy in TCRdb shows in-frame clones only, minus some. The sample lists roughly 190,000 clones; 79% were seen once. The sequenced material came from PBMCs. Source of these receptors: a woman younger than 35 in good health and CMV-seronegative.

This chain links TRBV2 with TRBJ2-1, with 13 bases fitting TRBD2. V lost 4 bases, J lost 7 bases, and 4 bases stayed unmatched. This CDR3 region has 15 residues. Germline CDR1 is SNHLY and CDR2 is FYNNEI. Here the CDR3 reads CASSVRGLAGNEQFF. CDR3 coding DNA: TGTGCCAGCAGTGTTCGGGGACTAGCGGGGAATGAGCAGTTCTTC.

In DNA form, the CDR3 reads TGCGCCAGCGCACCGCGGGGGACGGACACTGAAGCTTTCTTT. Its translation: CASAPRGTDTEAFF. This chain uses TRBV5-1 with TRBJ1-1; D perhaps matches TRBD1 (5 bases). The CDR3 runs to 14 residues. Trimming removed 7 bases from V and 3 bases from J, with 16 bases in between. The germline gives CDR1 SGHRS, CDR2 YFSETQ.

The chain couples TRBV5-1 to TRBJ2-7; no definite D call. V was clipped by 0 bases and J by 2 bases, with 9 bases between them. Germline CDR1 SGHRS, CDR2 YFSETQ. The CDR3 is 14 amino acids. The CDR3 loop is CASSLVLDAYEQYF. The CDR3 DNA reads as TGCGCCAGCAGCTTGGTACTTGATGCCTACGAGCAGTACTTC.